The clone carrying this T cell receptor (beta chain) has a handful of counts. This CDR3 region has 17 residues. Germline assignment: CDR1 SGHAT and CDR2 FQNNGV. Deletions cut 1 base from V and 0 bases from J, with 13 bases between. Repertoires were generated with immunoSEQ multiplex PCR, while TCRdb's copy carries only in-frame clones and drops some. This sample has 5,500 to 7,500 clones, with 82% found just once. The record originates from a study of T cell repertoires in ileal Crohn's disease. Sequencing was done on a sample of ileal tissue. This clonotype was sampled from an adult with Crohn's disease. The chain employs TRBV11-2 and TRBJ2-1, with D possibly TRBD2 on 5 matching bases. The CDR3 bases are TGTGCCAGCAGCTTAGCCGGGGAGCTGAGCTCCTACAATGAGCAGTTCTTC. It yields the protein CASSLAGELSSYNEQFF. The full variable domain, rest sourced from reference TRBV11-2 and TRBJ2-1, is EAGVAQSPRYKIIEKRQSVAFWCNPISGHATLYWYQQILGQGPKLLIQFQNNGVVDDSQLPKDRFSAERLKGVDSTLKIQPAKLEDSAVYLCASSLAGELSSYNEQFFGPGTRLTVL.